This is a list of T cell receptor beta chains from one sample in a study of T cell responses to AZD1222 COVID-19 vaccine. Assay used: immunoSEQ multiplex PCR; TCRdb lists only in-frame clones, some missing. Of around 120,000 clones listed, approximately 90% are singletons. This sample comprised peripheral blood, obtained on day 0 of AZD1222 vaccination. These receptors originate from an adult in good health. Both conserved end residues are part of each CDR3. D genes are given only for firm matches. Clone size is stated in some rows and not others, as once, few, many or a class when expanded.

clone_size	v_call	j_call	d_call	cdr3_nt	cdr3_aa
few	TRBV15	TRBJ1-4	TRBD1	TGTGCCACCAGCAGGGGACAGGGCTTCCCCCGGACTAATGAAAAACTGTTTTTT	CATSRGQGFPRTNEKLFF
-	TRBV24-1	TRBJ1-1	-	TGTGCCACCAGTGATCCAACAGGGTTCTCGGGGGCTTTCTTT	CATSDPTGFSGAFF
-	TRBV7-2	TRBJ2-7	TRBD1	TGTGCCAGCAGCTTATTCTTACACGATAAAACAGGGGCCCTCGAGCAGTACTTC	CASSLFLHDKTGALEQYF
-	TRBV6-5	TRBJ2-5	-	TGTGCCAGCAGACCTCTCGGAGGGGAGACCCAGTACTTC	CASRPLGGETQYF
-	TRBV11-2	TRBJ1-1	-	TGTGCCAGCAGACTAGGGGGTGAAGCTTTCTTT	CASRLGGEAFF
-	TRBV4-1	TRBJ2-7	-	TGCGCCAGCAGCCAAGAGCAGGACAGCAACTCCTACGAGCAGTACTTC	CASSQEQDSNSYEQYF
-	TRBV28	TRBJ2-7	TRBD2	TGTGCCAGCAGCATACAGAGCTTAGGGACTAGCGGGAGGGCCGGAAGAGACGAGCAGTACTTC	CASSIQSLGTSGRAGRDEQYF
-	TRBV5-1	TRBJ2-3	-	TGCGCCAGCAGCTTGGAGGGACGGGGAATCACAGATACGCAGTATTTT	CASSLEGRGITDTQYF
-	TRBV7-2	TRBJ1-5	TRBD1	TGTGCCAGCAGCTCCGAGACAGGGAGGAGCAATCAGCCCCAGCATTTT	CASSSETGRSNQPQHF
-	TRBV7-2	TRBJ1-1	-	TGTGCCAGCAGCTTAGCTTACGGGGGCGCTGAAGCTTTCTTT	CASSLAYGGAEAFF
-	TRBV12-5	TRBJ1-1	TRBD1	TGTGCTAGTGGTTTGGTACGGGGACGAGGGACAGCTGAGAACACTGAAGCTTTCTTT	CASGLVRGRGTAENTEAFF
-	TRBV7-6	TRBJ1-3	-	TGTGCCAGCAGCCCTTTCCCCAGAGGGGCTGGAAACACCATATATTTT	CASSPFPRGAGNTIYF